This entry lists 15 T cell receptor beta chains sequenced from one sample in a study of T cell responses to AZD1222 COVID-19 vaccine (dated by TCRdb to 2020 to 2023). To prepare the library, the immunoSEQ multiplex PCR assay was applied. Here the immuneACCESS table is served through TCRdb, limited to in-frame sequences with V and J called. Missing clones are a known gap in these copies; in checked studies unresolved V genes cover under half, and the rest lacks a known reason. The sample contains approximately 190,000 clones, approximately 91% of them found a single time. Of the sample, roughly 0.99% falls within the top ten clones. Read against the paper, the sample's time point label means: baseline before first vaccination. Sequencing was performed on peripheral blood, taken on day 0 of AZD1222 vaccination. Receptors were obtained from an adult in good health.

CDR3 bases: TGTGCCAGCAGCTCCCTACAGGGATGGGGAGAAAAACTGTTTTTT. This codes for CASSSLQGWGEKLFF. The genes are TRBV11-2 and TRBJ1-4; D might be TRBD1 (6 bases). Germline V gene sequence: CDR1 SGHAT, CDR2 FQNNGV. The CDR3 loop spans 15 amino acids. V lost 4 bases, J lost 8 bases, and 17 bases lay in between.

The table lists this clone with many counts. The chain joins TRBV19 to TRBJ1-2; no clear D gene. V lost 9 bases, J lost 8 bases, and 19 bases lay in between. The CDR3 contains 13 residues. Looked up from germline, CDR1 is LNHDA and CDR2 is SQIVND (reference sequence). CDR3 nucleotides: TGTGCCAGACCGGGCAGGCCCCGGAGCGGCTACACCTTC. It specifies CARPGRPRSGYTF.

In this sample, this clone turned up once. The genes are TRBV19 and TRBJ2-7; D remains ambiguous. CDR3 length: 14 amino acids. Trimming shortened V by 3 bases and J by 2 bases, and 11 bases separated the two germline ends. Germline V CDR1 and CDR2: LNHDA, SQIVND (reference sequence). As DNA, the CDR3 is TGTGCCAGTAGTATCGTGGGCAGTACCTACGAGCAGTACTTC. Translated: CASSIVGSTYEQYF.

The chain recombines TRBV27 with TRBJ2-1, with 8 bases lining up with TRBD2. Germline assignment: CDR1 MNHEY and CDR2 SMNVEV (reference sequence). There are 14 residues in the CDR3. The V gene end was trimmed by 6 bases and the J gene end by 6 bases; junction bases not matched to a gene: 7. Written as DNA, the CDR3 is TGTGCCAGCAGAAACATAGCGGGAACCAATGAGCAGTTCTTC. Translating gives CASRNIAGTNEQFF.

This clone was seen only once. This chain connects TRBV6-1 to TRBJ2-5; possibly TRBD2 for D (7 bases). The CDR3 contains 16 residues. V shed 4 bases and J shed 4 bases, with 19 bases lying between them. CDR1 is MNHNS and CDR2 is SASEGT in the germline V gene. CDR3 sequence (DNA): TGTGCCAGCAGTGCATCTGGGGTGGGGGGGGCAGAGACCCAGTACTTC. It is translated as CASSASGVGGAETQYF.

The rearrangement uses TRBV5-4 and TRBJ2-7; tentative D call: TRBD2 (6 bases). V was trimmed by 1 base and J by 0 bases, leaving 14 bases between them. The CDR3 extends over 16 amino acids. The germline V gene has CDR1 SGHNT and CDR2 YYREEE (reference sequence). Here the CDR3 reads CASSLLGGVNSYEQYF. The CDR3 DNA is TGTGCCAGCAGCTTGTTGGGGGGAGTAAACTCCTACGAGCAGTACTTC.

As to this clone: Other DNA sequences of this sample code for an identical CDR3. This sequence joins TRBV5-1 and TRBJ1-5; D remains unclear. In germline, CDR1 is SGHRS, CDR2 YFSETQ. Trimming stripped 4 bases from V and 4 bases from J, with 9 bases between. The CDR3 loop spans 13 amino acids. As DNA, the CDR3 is TGCGCCAGCAGCGGAGACGGGAATCAGCCCCAGCATTTT. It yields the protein CASSGDGNQPQHF.

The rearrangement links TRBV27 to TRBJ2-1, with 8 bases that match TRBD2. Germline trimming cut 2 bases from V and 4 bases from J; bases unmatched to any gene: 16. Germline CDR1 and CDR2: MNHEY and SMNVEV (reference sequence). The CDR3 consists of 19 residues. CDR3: CASSLRMVRAGVLYNEQFF. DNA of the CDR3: TGTGCCAGCAGTTTAAGAATGGTTCGAGCGGGAGTTTTGTACAATGAGCAGTTCTTC.

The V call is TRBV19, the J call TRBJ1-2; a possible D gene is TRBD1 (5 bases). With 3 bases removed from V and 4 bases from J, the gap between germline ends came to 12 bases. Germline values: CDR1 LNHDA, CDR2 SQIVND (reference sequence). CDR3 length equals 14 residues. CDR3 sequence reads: CASSIDGTGYGYTF. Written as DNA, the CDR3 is TGTGCCAGTAGTATCGACGGGACGGGCTATGGCTACACCTTC.

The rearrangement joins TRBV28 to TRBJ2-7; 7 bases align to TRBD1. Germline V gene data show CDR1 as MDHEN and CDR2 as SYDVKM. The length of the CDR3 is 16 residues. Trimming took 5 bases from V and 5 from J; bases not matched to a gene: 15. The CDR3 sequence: CASSGYSRQGKDEQYF. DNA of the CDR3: TGTGCCAGCAGTGGATATTCCCGACAGGGTAAAGACGAGCAGTACTTC.

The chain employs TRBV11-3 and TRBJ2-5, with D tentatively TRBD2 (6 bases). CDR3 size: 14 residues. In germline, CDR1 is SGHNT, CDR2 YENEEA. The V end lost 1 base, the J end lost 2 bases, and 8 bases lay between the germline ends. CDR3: CASSLGGGQETQYF. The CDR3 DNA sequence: TGTGCCAGCAGCTTAGGAGGAGGGCAAGAGACCCAGTACTTC.

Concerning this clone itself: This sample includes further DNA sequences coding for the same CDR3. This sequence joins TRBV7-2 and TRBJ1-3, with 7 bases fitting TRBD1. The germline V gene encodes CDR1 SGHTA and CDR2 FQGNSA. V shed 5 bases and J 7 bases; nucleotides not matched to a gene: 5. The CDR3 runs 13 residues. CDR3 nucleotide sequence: TGTGCCAGCAGCCCGGGCAGGGGGAACACCATATATTTT. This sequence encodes CASSPGRGNTIYF. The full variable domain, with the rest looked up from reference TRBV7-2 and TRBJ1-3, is GAGVSQSPSNKVTEKGKDVELRCDPISGHTALYWYRQSLGQGLEFLIYFQGNSAPDKSGLPSDRFSAERTGGSVSTLTIQRTQQEDSAVYLCASSPGRGNTIYFGEGSWLTVV.

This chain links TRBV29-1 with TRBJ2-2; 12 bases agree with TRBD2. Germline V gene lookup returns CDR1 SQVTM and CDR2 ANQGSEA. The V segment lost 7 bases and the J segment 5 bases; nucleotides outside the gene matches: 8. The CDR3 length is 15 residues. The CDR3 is CSAMTSGGMTGELFF. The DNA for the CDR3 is TGCAGCGCTATGACTAGCGGGGGTATGACCGGGGAGCTGTTTTTT.

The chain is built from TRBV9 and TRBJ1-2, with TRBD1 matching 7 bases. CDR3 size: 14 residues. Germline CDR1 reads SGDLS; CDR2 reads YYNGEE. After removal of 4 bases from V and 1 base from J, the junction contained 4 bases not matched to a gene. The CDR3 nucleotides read TGTGCCAGCAGCATCCAGGGGGGTAACTATGGCTACACCTTC. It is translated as CASSIQGGNYGYTF. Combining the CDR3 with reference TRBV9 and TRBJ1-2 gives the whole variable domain DSGVTQTPKHLITATGQRVTLRCSPRSGDLSVYWYQQSLDQGLQFLIQYYNGEERAKGNILERFSAQQFPDLHSELNLSSLELGDSALYFCASSIQGGNYGYTFGSGTRLTVV.

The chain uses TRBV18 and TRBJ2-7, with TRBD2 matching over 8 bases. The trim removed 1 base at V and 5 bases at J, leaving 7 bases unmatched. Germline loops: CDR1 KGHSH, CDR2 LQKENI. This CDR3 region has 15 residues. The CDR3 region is CASSPLTSGSHEQYF. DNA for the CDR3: TGTGCCAGCTCACCACTTACGAGCGGGAGCCACGAGCAGTACTTC.